The clone carrying this T cell receptor beta chain was detected ten times or more. No antigen is known for it. Unique molecular identifiers were built into the TCRbeta library. TCRdb analysed the PCR reads with MiXCR anew, one entry per CDR3 protein. This sample has approximately 400,000 distinct CDR3 sequences, with around 16% found just once. The data stem from a study of T-cell reconstitution after alpha-beta-depleted transplantation in children. V was clipped by 0 bases and J by 1 base, with 7 bases between them. The germline CDR1 and CDR2 sequences are SGHRS and YFSETQ. CDR3 length: 14 amino acids. Study outcomes and limitations: T-cell counts and diversity were attributed mostly to newly produced T cells one year after transplant.

The specimen was PBMCs, mostly from graft donor cells, collected 360 days after TCRalphabeta/CD19-depleted stem cell transplant. The chain is built from TRBV5-1 and TRBJ1-1; no clear D gene. The sequence was obtained from a boy younger than two who had a stem cell transplant for Wiskott-Aldrich syndrome, so the T cells may come from the graft donor. CDR3 loop: CASSLERRNTEAFF. The CDR3 nucleotides read TGCGCCAGCAGCTTGGAGCGCCGGAACACTGAAGCTTTCTTT.